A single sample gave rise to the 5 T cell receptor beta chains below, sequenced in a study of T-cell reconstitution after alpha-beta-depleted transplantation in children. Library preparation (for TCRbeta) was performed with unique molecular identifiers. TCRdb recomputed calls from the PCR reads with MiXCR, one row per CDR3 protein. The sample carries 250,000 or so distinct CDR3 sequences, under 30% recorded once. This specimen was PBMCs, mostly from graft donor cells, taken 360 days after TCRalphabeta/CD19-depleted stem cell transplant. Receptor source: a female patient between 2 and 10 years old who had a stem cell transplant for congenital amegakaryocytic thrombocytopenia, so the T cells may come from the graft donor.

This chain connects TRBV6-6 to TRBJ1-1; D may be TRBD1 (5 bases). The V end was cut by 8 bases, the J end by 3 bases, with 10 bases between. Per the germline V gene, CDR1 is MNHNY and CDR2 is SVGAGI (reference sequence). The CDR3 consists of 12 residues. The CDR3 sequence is CASFSRDTEAFF. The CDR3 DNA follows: TGTGCCAGCTTTTCCAGGGACACTGAAGCTTTCTTT.

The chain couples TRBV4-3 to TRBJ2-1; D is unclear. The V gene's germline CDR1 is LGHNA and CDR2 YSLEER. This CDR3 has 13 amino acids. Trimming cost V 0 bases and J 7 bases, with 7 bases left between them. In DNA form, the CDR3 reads TGCGCCAGCAGCCAAGAATGGCGGAATGAGCAGTTCTTC. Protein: CASSQEWRNEQFF.

For the CDR3, the DNA is TGTGCCAGCAGCCCGGGTGACAGGGGTATCGGGGAGCTGTTTTTT. It encodes CASSPGDRGIGELFF. The rearrangement joins TRBV5-4 to TRBJ2-2; the match to TRBD1 covers 8 bases. The CDR3 sequence is 15 residues long. CDR1 is SGHNT, CDR2 YYREEE, per germline (reference sequence). J was trimmed by 7 bases and V by 4 bases; bases with no gene match: 9.

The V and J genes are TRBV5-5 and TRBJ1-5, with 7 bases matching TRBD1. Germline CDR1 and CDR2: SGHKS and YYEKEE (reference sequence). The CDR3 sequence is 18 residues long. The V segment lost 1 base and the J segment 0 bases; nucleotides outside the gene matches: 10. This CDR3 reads CASSLFGDSTFSNQPQHF. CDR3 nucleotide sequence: TGTGCCAGCAGCTTGTTTGGGGACAGCACCTTTAGCAATCAGCCCCAGCATTTT.

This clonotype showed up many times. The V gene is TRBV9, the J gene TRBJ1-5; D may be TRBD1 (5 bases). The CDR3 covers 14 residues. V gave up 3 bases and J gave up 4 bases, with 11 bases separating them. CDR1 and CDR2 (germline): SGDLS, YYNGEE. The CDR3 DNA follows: TGTGCCAGCAGCGCAGGTCCAGGGAATCAGCCCCAGCATTTT. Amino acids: CASSAGPGNQPQHF.